The T cell receptor (beta chain) under discussion was sequenced for a study of blood T cell repertoires in COVID-19. TCRdb's copy holds only in-frame clones and misses some; the assay was immunoSEQ multiplex PCR. The sample contains roughly 230,000 clones, 80% to 85% of which appear only once. The CDR3 is made up of 15 amino acids. Germline-derived CDR1 and CDR2 are SGHTA and FQGTGA. V was shortened by 5 bases and J by 4 bases, with 16 bases between the two germline ends. This TCR came from a man aged 50 to 59 who had recovered from COVID-19. Material for sequencing was PBMCs or T cells enriched from blood (not recorded which). V usage is TRBV7-3 and J usage is TRBJ2-3; unclear D gene. The CDR3 DNA reads TGTGCCAGCAGCGCCCAGGCCCAACGCCCAGATACGCAGTATTTT. It translates to CASSAQAQRPDTQYF. Full variable domain (remainder filled in from reference TRBV7-3 and TRBJ2-3): GAGVSQTPSNKVTEKGKYVELRCDPISGHTALYWYRQSLGQGPEFLIYFQGTGAADDSGLPNDRFFAVRPEGSVSTLKIQRTERGDSAVYLCASSAQAQRPDTQYFGPGTRLTVL.